Only one count was recorded for the clone carrying this T cell receptor (beta chain). Per germline, CDR1 SQVTM and CDR2 ANQGSEA. The ends were cut back, 5 bases at V and 3 bases at J, with 8 bases in the middle. The CDR3 loop spans 13 amino acids. These data originate in a study of cytomegalovirus exposure and HLA in healthy donors. Clones were read by immunoSEQ multiplex PCR, and TCRdb kept only the in-frame ones, dropping some. The repertoire holds nearly 200,000 clones, 80% to 90% seen once, with 13% in the top ten. The source of this sequence is a woman in her 30s in good health and CMV-seropositive. The sample was PBMCs. The gene calls are TRBV29-1 and TRBJ2-6, with D unresolved. In DNA, the CDR3 is TGCAGCGTTTCGGTCTTTGGGGCCAACGTCCTGACTTTC. Its protein is CSVSVFGANVLTF.